These T cell receptor beta chains were read from a single sample in a study of cytomegalovirus exposure and HLA in healthy donors. Method: immunoSEQ multiplex PCR; TCRdb's copy keeps in-frame clones and lacks some. The sample lists about 160,000 clones; just under 80% were seen once. The specimen was PBMCs. The receptor set was obtained from a man aged 25-45 years in good health and CMV-seronegative. Both conserved end residues are trimmed from each CDR3. The order of the fields is J gene, V gene, CDR3 protein.

>TRBJ2-3|TRBV7-9
ASSSGGTDTQY
>TRBJ1-5|TRBV7-2
ASSLGVGQGIFNQPQH
>TRBJ1-2|TRBV29-1
SVGPDREGYT
>TRBJ1-5|TRBV9
ASSVDSYQPQH
>TRBJ2-2|TRBV5-8
ASSSGQGIAGELF
>TRBJ2-7|TRBV11-2
ASSPLGEQY
>TRBJ1-5|TRBV18
ASSPSSGTGDNQPQH
>TRBJ1-2|TRBV14
ASSPPGQGPYGYT
>TRBJ1-4|TRBV19
ASTTGWGGEKLF
>TRBJ2-3|TRBV4-1
ASSPFPGTGAADTQY
>TRBJ2-7|TRBV7-2
ASSLRRGGGELSYEQY
>TRBJ2-2|TRBV9
ASSVLGGRTGELF
>TRBJ2-7|TRBV18
ASSPPRTGGSYEQY
>TRBJ2-5|TRBV9
ASSVDHRGGQETQY
>TRBJ2-7|TRBV25-1
ASSALDRDYEQY
>TRBJ2-1|TRBV9
ASGGRNEQF
>TRBJ2-1|TRBV7-8
ASSSTESSYNEQF
>TRBJ1-2|TRBV28
ASSTGQDNYGYT
>TRBJ1-6|TRBV9
ASSSRGPEPQSPLH
>TRBJ1-2|TRBV6-6
ASSYSGESGYT
>TRBJ2-1|TRBV7-3
ASSLRPTGGAEQF
>TRBJ2-1|TRBV18
ASSPPNRGEQF
>TRBJ2-7|TRBV28
ATEDRSPYEQY
>TRBJ2-3|TRBV10-3
AISEALAGGLDTQY
>TRBJ2-7|TRBV9
ASSPASQSGIYEQY
>TRBJ2-2|TRBV6-6
ASSTGDSGELF
>TRBJ1-6|TRBV7-9
SSSSGVTNNSPLH
>TRBJ1-3|TRBV7-2
ASSLTRTGSSGNTIY
>TRBJ2-3|TRBV9
ASSVGTSPRGSTDTQY
>TRBJ2-2|TRBV30
AWSRRLPNTGELF
>TRBJ1-3|TRBV6-5
ASSYRGTGTGNTIY
>TRBJ2-3|TRBV28
ATKRGLIGDTQY
>TRBJ1-4|TRBV5-6
ASSWGTGSNEKLF
>TRBJ2-7|TRBV4-1
ASSQGTGRRQEQY
>TRBJ1-6|TRBV2
ASSLPPFPSSYNSPLH
>TRBJ2-7|TRBV15
ATSRGGDYEQY
>TRBJ2-1|TRBV6-6
ASRPLSGKLNNEQF
>TRBJ2-7|TRBV27
ASSSSLRDRGHEQY
>TRBJ2-1|TRBV7-9
ASSLADSYNEQF
>TRBJ1-2|TRBV7-9
SSSLGDRNTYGYT
>TRBJ1-2|TRBV6-1
ASSRSGDYGYT
>TRBJ1-2|TRBV29-1
SVSDRGDYGYT
>TRBJ1-6|TRBV6-1
ASSVYGDSYNSPLH
>TRBJ2-1|TRBV7-9
ASSLSTPYNEQF
>TRBJ2-1|TRBV5-4
ASSLESGQTYNEQF
>TRBJ1-2|TRBV5-8
ASSPRQGAVVGYT
>TRBJ2-1|TRBV6-5
ASSPSGRGFNEQF
>TRBJ1-4|TRBV19
ASSSLGGTAEKLF
>TRBJ1-6|TRBV30
AWGQESSYNSPLH
>TRBJ1-1|TRBV28
ASSPGAAAENTEAF
>TRBJ2-7|TRBV10-2
ASSEFHGTGGRGLYEQY